Listed below are T cell receptor beta chains from one sample, sequenced in a study of cytomegalovirus exposure and HLA in healthy donors. Profiled with immunoSEQ multiplex PCR; TCRdb holds only in-frame clones, not every one. The sample has some 110,000 clones, around 75% seen once. The sequenced material came from PBMCs. These receptors were taken from a woman between 18 and 29 years old in good health and CMV-seronegative. CDR3s include the opening cysteine and the closing phenylalanine or tryptophan. D genes are given only for firm matches. Part of the rows lack a size; the others show once, few, many or a class for expanded clones.

d_call,v_call,clone_size,j_call,cdr3_aa,cdr3_nt
-,TRBV2,-,TRBJ1-1,CASIFRGDTEAFF,TGTGCCAGCATTTTCCGGGGGGACACTGAAGCTTTCTTT
-,TRBV28,-,TRBJ1-2,CASSHGQDYGYTF,TGTGCCAGCAGCCACGGACAAGACTATGGCTACACCTTC
-,TRBV11-2,once,TRBJ1-1,CASSLDYGENTEAFF,TGTGCCAGCAGCTTAGATTATGGAGAGAACACTGAAGCTTTCTTT
TRBD1,TRBV5-5,-,TRBJ2-2,CASSFIPGQGTGELFF,TGTGCCAGCAGCTTTATCCCGGGACAGGGTACCGGGGAGCTGTTTTTT
-,TRBV7-9,once,TRBJ2-1,CASSLRTGSDEQFF,TGTGCCAGCAGCTTACGAACAGGGTCGGATGAGCAGTTCTTC
-,TRBV19,-,TRBJ2-2,CASSTGAGGELFF,TGTGCCAGTAGTACAGGGGCCGGAGGGGAGCTGTTTTTT
-,TRBV5-1,-,TRBJ2-7,CASSFLSEGRDEQYF,TGCGCCAGCAGCTTCCTGAGTGAGGGCCGGGACGAGCAGTACTTC
-,TRBV6-4,few,TRBJ1-1,CASSREVNTEAFF,TGTGCCAGCAGTAGGGAGGTGAACACTGAAGCTTTCTTT
-,TRBV30,-,TRBJ1-5,CAWSVAKGSRRDQPQHF,TGTGCCTGGAGTGTTGCTAAGGGGTCCCGTCGGGATCAGCCCCAGCATTTT
-,TRBV28,-,TRBJ1-2,CASSLEGGRGYTF,TGTGCCAGCAGTTTAGAGGGAGGGCGGGGCTACACCTTC
-,TRBV29-1,-,TRBJ1-2,CSVEDPGGYTF,TGCAGCGTTGAAGACCCAGGTGGCTACACCTTC
-,TRBV4-1,-,TRBJ1-5,CASSQAQGFSNQPQHF,TGCGCCAGCAGCCAAGCTCAGGGGTTCAGCAATCAGCCCCAGCATTTT
TRBD2,TRBV6-5,-,TRBJ2-1,CASSWTSGDTYNEQFF,TGTGCCAGCAGTTGGACTAGCGGGGACACCTACAATGAGCAGTTCTTC
-,TRBV5-1,once,TRBJ1-2,CASSQDPGGQRAYGYTF,TGCGCCAGCAGCCAGGACCCGGGGGGACAACGGGCCTATGGCTACACCTTC
-,TRBV7-2,-,TRBJ1-3,CASSLNSGTGNTIYF,TGTGCCAGCAGCTTAAATTCGGGGACTGGAAACACCATATATTTT
TRBD2,TRBV4-1,-,TRBJ2-3,CASSPVAGGGDTQYF,TGCGCCAGCAGCCCCGTTGCGGGGGGAGGAGATACGCAGTATTTT
TRBD1,TRBV7-8,-,TRBJ1-5,CASSPLTGGAGQPQHF,TGTGCCAGCAGCCCATTAACAGGGGGCGCTGGGCAGCCCCAGCATTTT
TRBD2,TRBV5-1,-,TRBJ2-5,CASTPGGPGETQYF,TGCGCCAGCACCCCGGGGGGGCCGGGGGAGACCCAGTACTTC
-,TRBV5-4,few,TRBJ2-7,CASSLAGGPYEQYF,TGTGCCAGCAGCTTGGCAGGGGGGCCCTACGAGCAGTACTTC
-,TRBV25-1,-,TRBJ2-1,CASPAPHRDNEQFF,TGTGCCAGCCCCGCCCCACACCGGGACAATGAGCAGTTCTTC
-,TRBV15,few,TRBJ1-4,CATSRGGGGEKLFF,TGTGCCACCAGCAGAGGGGGCGGGGGGGAAAAACTGTTTTTT
TRBD1,TRBV5-1,-,TRBJ1-1,CAGSPGTGVKQTEAFF,TGCGCCGGCAGCCCGGGGACAGGGGTCAAGCAGACTGAAGCTTTCTTT
-,TRBV6-5,few,TRBJ1-1,CASSYSGYTEAFF,TGTGCCAGCAGTTACTCGGGCTACACTGAAGCTTTCTTT
TRBD1,TRBV6-5,few,TRBJ1-2,CASTPLGTGWGYTF,TGTGCCAGCACCCCTTTAGGGACAGGGTGGGGCTACACCTTC
-,TRBV5-1,-,TRBJ2-7,CASSLSDGFSYEQYF,TGCGCCAGCAGCTTGAGTGACGGGTTTAGTTACGAGCAGTACTTC
-,TRBV28,-,TRBJ2-3,CASSFLFRGSTDTQYF,TGTGCCAGCAGTTTCCTCTTTCGGGGGAGCACAGATACGCAGTATTTT
TRBD1,TRBV7-8,-,TRBJ2-7,CASSLETGAALFSYEQYF,TGTGCCAGCAGCTTGGAGACAGGGGCTGCCCTATTCTCCTACGAGCAGTACTTC
-,TRBV5-1,few,TRBJ1-4,CASSTTPLDEKLFF,TGCGCCAGCAGCACGACTCCCTTAGATGAAAAACTGTTTTTT
-,TRBV4-1,-,TRBJ1-6,CASSQDKETGSYNSPLHF,TGCGCCAGCAGCCAAGATAAGGAGACGGGATCCTATAATTCACCCCTCCACTTT
TRBD1,TRBV2,-,TRBJ1-6,CASSVGDREIMGYNSPLHF,TGTGCCAGCAGTGTTGGGGACAGGGAGATCATGGGCTATAATTCACCCCTCCACTTT
-,TRBV13,-,TRBJ1-4,CASTALGEGDEKLFF,TGTGCCAGCACCGCCTTGGGTGAGGGGGACGAAAAACTGTTTTTT
-,TRBV5-1,-,TRBJ2-2,CASSYTGTSNTGELFF,TGCGCCAGCAGCTACACCGGGACTTCGAACACCGGGGAGCTGTTTTTT
TRBD1,TRBV5-1,-,TRBJ1-1,CASSLAGGMNTEAFF,TGCGCCAGCAGCTTGGCAGGGGGGATGAACACTGAAGCTTTCTTT
TRBD1,TRBV28,-,TRBJ2-7,CASSLSSRIGQARSYEQYF,TGTGCCAGCAGTTTATCGTCGCGTATAGGACAGGCTCGCTCCTACGAGCAGTACTTC
TRBD1,TRBV12-5,-,TRBJ1-1,CASGLVSGQVNTEAFF,TGTGCTAGTGGTTTGGTATCCGGACAGGTGAACACTGAAGCTTTCTTT
-,TRBV7-9,few,TRBJ1-1,CASSLPAATEAFF,TGTGCCAGCAGCTTACCCGCCGCGACTGAAGCTTTCTTT
-,TRBV2,once,TRBJ2-5,CASGPGRAETQYF,TGTGCCAGCGGACCAGGCAGGGCAGAGACCCAGTACTTC
-,TRBV4-1,-,TRBJ2-2,CASSPRRETGELFF,TGCGCCAGCAGCCCACGCAGGGAAACCGGGGAGCTGTTTTTT
TRBD2,TRBV27,-,TRBJ2-3,CASSRMIAGGLDTQYF,TGTGCCAGCAGTCGGATGATAGCGGGGGGGCTGGATACGCAGTATTTT